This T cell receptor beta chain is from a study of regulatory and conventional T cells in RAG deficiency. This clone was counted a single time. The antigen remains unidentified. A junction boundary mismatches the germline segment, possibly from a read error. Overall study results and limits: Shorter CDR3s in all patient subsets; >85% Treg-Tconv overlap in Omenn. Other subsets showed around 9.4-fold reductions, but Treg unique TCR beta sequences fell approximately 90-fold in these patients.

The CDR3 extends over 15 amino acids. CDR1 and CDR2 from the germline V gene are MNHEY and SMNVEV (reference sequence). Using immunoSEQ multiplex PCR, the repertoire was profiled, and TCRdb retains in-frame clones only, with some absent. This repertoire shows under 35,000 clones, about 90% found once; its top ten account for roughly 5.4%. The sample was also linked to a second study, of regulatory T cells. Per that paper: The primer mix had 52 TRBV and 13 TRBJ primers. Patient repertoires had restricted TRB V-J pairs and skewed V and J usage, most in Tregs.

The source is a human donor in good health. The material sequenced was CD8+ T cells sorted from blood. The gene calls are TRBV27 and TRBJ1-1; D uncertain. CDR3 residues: CAGSFGPTMNTEAFF. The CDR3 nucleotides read TGTGCCGGCAGTTTTGGGCCAACTATGAACACTGAAGCTTTCTTT.